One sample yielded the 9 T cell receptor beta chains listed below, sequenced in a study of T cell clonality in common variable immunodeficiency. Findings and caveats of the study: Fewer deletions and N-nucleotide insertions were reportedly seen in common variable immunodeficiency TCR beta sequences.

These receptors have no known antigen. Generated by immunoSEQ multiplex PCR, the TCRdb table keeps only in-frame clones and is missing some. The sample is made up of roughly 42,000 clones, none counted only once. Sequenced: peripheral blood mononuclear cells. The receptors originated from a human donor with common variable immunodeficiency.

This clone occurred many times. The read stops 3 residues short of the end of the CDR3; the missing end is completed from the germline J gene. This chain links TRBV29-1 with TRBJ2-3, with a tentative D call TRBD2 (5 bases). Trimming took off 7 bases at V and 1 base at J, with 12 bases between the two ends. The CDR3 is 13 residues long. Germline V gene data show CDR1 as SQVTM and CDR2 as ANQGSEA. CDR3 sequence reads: CSATNSGTDTQYF. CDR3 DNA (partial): TGCAGCGCCACGAATAGCGGCACAGATACG.

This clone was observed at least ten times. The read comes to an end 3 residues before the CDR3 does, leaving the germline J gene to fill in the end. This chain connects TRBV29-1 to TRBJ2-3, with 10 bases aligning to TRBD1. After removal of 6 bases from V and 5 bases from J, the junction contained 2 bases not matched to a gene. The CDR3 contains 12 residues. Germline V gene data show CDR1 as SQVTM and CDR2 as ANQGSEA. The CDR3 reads CSVGQGGDTQYF. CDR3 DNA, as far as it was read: TGCAGCGTAGGACAGGGGGGAGATACG.

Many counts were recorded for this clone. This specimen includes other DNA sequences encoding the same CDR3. CDR3 loop: CSAQRASGSNEQFF. The sequenced part of the CDR3 DNA is TGCAGTGCTCAGAGGGCTAGCGGGAGTAATGAG. The chain is built from TRBV20-1 and TRBJ2-1, with 10 nucleotides matching TRBD2. The read gets to within 3 residues of the CDR3 end, and the germline J gene fills in the rest. Germline V gives CDR1 DFQATT, CDR2 SNEGSKA (reference sequence). The CDR3 is made up of 14 amino acids. The V segment lost 5 bases and the J segment 7 bases; nucleotides outside the gene matches: 8.

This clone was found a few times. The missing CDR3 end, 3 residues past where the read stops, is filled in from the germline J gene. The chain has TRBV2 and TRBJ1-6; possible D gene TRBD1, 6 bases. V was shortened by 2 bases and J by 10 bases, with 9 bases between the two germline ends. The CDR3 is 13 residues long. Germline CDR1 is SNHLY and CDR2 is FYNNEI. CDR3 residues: CASSEQGKSPLHF. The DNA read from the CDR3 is TGTGCCAGCAGTGAACAGGGGAAGTCACCC.

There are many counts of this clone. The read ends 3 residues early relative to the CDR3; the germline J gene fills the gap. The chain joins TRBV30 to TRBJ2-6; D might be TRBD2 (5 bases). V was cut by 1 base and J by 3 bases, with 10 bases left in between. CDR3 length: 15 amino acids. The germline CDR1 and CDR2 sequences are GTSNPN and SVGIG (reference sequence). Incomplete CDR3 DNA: TGTGCCTGGAGTGCCATTGAGGGTGGGGCCAACGTC. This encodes CAWSAIEGGANV. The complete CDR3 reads CAWSAIEGGANVLTF.

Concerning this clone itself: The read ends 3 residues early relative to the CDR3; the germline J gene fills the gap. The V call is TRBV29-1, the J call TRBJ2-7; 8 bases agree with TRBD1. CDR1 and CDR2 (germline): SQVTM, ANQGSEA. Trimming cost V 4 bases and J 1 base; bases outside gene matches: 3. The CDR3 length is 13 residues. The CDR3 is CSVVDRVSYEQYF. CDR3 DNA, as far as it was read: TGCAGCGTTGTGGACAGGGTATCCTACGAG.

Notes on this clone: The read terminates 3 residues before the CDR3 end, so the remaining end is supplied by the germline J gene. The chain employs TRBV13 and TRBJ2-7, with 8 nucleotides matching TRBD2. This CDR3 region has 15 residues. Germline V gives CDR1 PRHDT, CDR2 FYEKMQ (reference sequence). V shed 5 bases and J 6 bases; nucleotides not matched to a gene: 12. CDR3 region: CASSPRGGGGVEQYF. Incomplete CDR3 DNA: TGTGCCAGCAGCCCCCGGGGGGGCGGAGGAGTCGAG.

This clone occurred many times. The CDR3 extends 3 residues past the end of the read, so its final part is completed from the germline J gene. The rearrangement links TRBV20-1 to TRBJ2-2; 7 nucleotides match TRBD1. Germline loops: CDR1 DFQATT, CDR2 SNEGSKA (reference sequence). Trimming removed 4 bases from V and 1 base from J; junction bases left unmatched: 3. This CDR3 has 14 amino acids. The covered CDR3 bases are TGCAGTGCTACCCGGACAGGGAACACCGGGGAG. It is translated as CSATRTGNTGE. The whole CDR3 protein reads CSATRTGNTGELFF.

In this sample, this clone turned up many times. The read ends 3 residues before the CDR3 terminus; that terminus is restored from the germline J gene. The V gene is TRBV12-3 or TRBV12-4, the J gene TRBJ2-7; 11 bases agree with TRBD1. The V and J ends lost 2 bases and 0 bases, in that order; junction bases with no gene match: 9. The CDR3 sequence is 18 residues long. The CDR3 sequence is CASSLFRTGGSYSYEQYF. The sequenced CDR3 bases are TGTGCCAGCAGTTTATTTCGGACAGGGGGCTCCTACTCCTACGAG.